The clone carrying this TCR beta chain was counted between two and nine times. This sample was included in a study of CD8 T cells in ankylosing spondylitis. MiXCR, run by TCRdb on the 5' RACE reads, gives a single entry per CDR3 protein. The table has roughly 150,000 distinct CDR3 sequences, under 35% seen once; the top ten hold 6%. Trimming took 5 bases from V and 8 from J, leaving 15 bases between them. The germline V gene encodes CDR1 SGHTA and CDR2 FQGNSA. The CDR3 is 13 amino acids. This chain links TRBV7-2 with TRBJ1-2; D not resolved. This receptor was obtained from a male donor with ankylosing spondylitis. Sequences were obtained from synovial fluid, either unsorted or a sorted T cell fraction (not recorded which). The chain's CDR3 is CASSLYSGIGYTF. The CDR3 nucleotides are TGTGCCAGCAGCCTGTACAGTGGGATCGGCTACACCTTC.